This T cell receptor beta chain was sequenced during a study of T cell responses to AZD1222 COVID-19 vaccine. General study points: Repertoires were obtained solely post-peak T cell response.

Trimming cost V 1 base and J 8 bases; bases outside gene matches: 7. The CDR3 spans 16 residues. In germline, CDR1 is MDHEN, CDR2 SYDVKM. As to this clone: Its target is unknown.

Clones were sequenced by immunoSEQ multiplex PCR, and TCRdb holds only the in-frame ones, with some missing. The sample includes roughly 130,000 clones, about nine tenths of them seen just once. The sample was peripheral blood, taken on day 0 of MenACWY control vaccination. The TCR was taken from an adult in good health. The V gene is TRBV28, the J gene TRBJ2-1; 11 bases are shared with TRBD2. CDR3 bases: TGTGCCAGCAGTTTATTCACCCTAGCGGGAGGTGATGAGCAGTTCTTC. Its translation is CASSLFTLAGGDEQFF.